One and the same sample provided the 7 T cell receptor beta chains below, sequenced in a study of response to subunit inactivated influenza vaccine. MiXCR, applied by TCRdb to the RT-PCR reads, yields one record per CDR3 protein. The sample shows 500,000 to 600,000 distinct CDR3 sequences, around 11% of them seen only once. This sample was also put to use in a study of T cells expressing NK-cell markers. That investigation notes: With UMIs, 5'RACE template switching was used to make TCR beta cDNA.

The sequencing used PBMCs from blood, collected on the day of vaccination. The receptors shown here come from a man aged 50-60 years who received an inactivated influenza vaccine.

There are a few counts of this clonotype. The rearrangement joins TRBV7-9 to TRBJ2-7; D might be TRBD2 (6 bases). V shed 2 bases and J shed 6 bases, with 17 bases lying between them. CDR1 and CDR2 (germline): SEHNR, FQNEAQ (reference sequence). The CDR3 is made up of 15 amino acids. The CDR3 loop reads CASSLKRPSVSEQYF. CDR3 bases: TGTGCCAGCAGCTTAAAAAGGCCTAGCGTCAGCGAGCAGTACTTC.

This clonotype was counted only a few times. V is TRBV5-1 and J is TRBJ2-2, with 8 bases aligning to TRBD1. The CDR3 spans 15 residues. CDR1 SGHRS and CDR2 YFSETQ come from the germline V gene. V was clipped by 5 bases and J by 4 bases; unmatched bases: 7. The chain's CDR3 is CASRPDRGSTGELFF. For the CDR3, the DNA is TGCGCCAGCAGGCCTGACAGGGGTAGCACCGGGGAGCTGTTTTTT.

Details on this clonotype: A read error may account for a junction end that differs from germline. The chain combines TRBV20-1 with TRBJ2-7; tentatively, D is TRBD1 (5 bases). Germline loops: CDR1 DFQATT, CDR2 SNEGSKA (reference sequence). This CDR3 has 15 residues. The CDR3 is CSARDWQGPSYEQNF. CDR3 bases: TGCAGTGCTAGAGATTGGCAGGGCCCTTCCTACGAGCAGAACTTC.

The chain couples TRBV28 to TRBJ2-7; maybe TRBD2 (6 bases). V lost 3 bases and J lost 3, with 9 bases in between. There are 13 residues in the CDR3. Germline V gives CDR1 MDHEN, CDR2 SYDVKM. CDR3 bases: TGTGCCAGCAGTTTTTACGGGAGCTACGAGCAGTACTTC. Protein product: CASSFYGSYEQYF.

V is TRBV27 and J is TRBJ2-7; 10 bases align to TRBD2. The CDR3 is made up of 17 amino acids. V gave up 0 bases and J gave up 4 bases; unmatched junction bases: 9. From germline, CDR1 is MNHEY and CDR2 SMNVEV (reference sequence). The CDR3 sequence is CASSLSQAGGPGYEQYF. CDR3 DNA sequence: TGTGCCAGCAGTTTATCCCAAGCGGGAGGGCCAGGGTACGAGCAGTACTTC.

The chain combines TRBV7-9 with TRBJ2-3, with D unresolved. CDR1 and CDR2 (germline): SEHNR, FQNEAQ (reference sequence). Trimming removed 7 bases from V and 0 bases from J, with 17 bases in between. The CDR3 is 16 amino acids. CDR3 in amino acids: CASTPLMASSTDTQYF. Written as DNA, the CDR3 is TGTGCCAGCACCCCACTCATGGCCTCTAGCACAGATACGCAGTATTTT.

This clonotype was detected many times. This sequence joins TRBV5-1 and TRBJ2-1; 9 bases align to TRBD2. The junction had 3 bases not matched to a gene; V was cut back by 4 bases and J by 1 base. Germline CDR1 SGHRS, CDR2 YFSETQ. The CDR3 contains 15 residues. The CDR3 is CASSVLAGSYNEQFF. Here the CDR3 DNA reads TGCGCCAGCAGCGTGCTAGCGGGGTCCTACAATGAGCAGTTCTTC.